The rows below give T cell receptor beta chains drawn from one sample of a study of T cells in Graves' hyperthyroidism and ophthalmopathy. TCRdb fed the multiplex PCR reads into MiXCR, producing one record per CDR3 protein. The table includes under 350,000 distinct CDR3 sequences, 17% detected once. The sample consisted of blood. The receptors shown here come from a woman aged 60-70 years with Graves' ophthalmopathy. CDR3s include the opening cysteine and the closing phenylalanine or tryptophan. Fields, in order: V gene, J gene, D gene, clone size, CDR3 protein, CDR3 DNA. D genes are given only for firm matches. The size entry is marked missing in some rows and otherwise reads once, few, many or a size class.

>TRBV9|TRBJ2-3|.|few
CASSAQVSGASGDTQYF
TGTGCCAGCAGCGCCCAGGTTTCGGGGGCCTCCGGGGATACGCAGTATTTT
>TRBV5-4|TRBJ2-6|.|.
CASSFGGPNSGANVLTF
TGTGCCAGCAGCTTCGGGGGCCCAAACTCTGGGGCCAACGTCCTGACTTTC
>TRBV28|TRBJ2-3|TRBD2|many
CASSLPAGDTDTQYF
TGTGCCAGCAGTTTACCAGCGGGAGATACAGATACGCAGTATTTT
>TRBV9|TRBJ2-3|.|few
CASSSRLDRTDTQYF
TGTGCCAGCAGCTCCCGACTCGACCGCACAGATACGCAGTATTTT
>TRBV20-1|TRBJ1-2|.|many
CSVPGRANYGYTF
TGCAGTGTTCCGGGGAGGGCTAACTATGGCTACACCTTC
>TRBV5-1|TRBJ1-2|.|.
CASSLDGTRVGYTF
TGCGCCAGCAGCTTGGACGGGACTCGCGTTGGCTACACCTTC
>TRBV5-1|TRBJ2-7|TRBD1|.
CASSWGTADFYEQYF
TGCGCCAGCAGCTGGGGGACAGCGGACTTCTACGAGCAGTACTTC
>TRBV11-1|TRBJ2-7|.|.
CASSLGLAYEQYF
TGTGCCAGCAGCCTCGGCCTCGCGTACGAGCAGTACTTC
>TRBV6-2/TRBV6-3|TRBJ1-2|TRBD1|.
CASSLRQGLHYGYTF
TGTGCCAGCAGCCTCAGACAGGGGCTTCACTATGGCTACACCTTC
>TRBV27|TRBJ1-4|TRBD1|many
CASSLYGTVSEKLFF
TGTGCCAGCAGTTTATACGGGACAGTGAGTGAAAAACTGTTTTTT
>TRBV28|TRBJ1-4|TRBD1|many
CASSTRQGGGTNEKLFF
TGTGCCAGCAGTACACGACAGGGAGGTGGAACTAATGAAAAACTGTTTTTT
>TRBV12-3/TRBV12-4|TRBJ2-7|.|few
CASAGRTRSYEQYF
TGTGCCAGCGCTGGGAGGACGAGGTCCTACGAGCAGTACTTC
>TRBV7-9|TRBJ1-2|TRBD1|many
CASSPQGGKLNYGYTF
TGTGCCAGCAGCCCCCAGGGGGGAAAACTTAACTATGGCTACACCTTC
>TRBV2|TRBJ1-1|.|many
CASDYVNTEAFF
TGTGCCAGCGATTACGTGAACACTGAAGCTTTCTTT
>TRBV20-1|TRBJ1-5|.|many
CSASGGEQPQHF
TGCAGTGCTAGCGGCGGGGAACAGCCCCAGCATTTT
>TRBV18|TRBJ2-7|.|many
CASSPDGYHYEQYF
TGTGCCAGCTCACCGGATGGGTACCACTACGAGCAGTACTTC